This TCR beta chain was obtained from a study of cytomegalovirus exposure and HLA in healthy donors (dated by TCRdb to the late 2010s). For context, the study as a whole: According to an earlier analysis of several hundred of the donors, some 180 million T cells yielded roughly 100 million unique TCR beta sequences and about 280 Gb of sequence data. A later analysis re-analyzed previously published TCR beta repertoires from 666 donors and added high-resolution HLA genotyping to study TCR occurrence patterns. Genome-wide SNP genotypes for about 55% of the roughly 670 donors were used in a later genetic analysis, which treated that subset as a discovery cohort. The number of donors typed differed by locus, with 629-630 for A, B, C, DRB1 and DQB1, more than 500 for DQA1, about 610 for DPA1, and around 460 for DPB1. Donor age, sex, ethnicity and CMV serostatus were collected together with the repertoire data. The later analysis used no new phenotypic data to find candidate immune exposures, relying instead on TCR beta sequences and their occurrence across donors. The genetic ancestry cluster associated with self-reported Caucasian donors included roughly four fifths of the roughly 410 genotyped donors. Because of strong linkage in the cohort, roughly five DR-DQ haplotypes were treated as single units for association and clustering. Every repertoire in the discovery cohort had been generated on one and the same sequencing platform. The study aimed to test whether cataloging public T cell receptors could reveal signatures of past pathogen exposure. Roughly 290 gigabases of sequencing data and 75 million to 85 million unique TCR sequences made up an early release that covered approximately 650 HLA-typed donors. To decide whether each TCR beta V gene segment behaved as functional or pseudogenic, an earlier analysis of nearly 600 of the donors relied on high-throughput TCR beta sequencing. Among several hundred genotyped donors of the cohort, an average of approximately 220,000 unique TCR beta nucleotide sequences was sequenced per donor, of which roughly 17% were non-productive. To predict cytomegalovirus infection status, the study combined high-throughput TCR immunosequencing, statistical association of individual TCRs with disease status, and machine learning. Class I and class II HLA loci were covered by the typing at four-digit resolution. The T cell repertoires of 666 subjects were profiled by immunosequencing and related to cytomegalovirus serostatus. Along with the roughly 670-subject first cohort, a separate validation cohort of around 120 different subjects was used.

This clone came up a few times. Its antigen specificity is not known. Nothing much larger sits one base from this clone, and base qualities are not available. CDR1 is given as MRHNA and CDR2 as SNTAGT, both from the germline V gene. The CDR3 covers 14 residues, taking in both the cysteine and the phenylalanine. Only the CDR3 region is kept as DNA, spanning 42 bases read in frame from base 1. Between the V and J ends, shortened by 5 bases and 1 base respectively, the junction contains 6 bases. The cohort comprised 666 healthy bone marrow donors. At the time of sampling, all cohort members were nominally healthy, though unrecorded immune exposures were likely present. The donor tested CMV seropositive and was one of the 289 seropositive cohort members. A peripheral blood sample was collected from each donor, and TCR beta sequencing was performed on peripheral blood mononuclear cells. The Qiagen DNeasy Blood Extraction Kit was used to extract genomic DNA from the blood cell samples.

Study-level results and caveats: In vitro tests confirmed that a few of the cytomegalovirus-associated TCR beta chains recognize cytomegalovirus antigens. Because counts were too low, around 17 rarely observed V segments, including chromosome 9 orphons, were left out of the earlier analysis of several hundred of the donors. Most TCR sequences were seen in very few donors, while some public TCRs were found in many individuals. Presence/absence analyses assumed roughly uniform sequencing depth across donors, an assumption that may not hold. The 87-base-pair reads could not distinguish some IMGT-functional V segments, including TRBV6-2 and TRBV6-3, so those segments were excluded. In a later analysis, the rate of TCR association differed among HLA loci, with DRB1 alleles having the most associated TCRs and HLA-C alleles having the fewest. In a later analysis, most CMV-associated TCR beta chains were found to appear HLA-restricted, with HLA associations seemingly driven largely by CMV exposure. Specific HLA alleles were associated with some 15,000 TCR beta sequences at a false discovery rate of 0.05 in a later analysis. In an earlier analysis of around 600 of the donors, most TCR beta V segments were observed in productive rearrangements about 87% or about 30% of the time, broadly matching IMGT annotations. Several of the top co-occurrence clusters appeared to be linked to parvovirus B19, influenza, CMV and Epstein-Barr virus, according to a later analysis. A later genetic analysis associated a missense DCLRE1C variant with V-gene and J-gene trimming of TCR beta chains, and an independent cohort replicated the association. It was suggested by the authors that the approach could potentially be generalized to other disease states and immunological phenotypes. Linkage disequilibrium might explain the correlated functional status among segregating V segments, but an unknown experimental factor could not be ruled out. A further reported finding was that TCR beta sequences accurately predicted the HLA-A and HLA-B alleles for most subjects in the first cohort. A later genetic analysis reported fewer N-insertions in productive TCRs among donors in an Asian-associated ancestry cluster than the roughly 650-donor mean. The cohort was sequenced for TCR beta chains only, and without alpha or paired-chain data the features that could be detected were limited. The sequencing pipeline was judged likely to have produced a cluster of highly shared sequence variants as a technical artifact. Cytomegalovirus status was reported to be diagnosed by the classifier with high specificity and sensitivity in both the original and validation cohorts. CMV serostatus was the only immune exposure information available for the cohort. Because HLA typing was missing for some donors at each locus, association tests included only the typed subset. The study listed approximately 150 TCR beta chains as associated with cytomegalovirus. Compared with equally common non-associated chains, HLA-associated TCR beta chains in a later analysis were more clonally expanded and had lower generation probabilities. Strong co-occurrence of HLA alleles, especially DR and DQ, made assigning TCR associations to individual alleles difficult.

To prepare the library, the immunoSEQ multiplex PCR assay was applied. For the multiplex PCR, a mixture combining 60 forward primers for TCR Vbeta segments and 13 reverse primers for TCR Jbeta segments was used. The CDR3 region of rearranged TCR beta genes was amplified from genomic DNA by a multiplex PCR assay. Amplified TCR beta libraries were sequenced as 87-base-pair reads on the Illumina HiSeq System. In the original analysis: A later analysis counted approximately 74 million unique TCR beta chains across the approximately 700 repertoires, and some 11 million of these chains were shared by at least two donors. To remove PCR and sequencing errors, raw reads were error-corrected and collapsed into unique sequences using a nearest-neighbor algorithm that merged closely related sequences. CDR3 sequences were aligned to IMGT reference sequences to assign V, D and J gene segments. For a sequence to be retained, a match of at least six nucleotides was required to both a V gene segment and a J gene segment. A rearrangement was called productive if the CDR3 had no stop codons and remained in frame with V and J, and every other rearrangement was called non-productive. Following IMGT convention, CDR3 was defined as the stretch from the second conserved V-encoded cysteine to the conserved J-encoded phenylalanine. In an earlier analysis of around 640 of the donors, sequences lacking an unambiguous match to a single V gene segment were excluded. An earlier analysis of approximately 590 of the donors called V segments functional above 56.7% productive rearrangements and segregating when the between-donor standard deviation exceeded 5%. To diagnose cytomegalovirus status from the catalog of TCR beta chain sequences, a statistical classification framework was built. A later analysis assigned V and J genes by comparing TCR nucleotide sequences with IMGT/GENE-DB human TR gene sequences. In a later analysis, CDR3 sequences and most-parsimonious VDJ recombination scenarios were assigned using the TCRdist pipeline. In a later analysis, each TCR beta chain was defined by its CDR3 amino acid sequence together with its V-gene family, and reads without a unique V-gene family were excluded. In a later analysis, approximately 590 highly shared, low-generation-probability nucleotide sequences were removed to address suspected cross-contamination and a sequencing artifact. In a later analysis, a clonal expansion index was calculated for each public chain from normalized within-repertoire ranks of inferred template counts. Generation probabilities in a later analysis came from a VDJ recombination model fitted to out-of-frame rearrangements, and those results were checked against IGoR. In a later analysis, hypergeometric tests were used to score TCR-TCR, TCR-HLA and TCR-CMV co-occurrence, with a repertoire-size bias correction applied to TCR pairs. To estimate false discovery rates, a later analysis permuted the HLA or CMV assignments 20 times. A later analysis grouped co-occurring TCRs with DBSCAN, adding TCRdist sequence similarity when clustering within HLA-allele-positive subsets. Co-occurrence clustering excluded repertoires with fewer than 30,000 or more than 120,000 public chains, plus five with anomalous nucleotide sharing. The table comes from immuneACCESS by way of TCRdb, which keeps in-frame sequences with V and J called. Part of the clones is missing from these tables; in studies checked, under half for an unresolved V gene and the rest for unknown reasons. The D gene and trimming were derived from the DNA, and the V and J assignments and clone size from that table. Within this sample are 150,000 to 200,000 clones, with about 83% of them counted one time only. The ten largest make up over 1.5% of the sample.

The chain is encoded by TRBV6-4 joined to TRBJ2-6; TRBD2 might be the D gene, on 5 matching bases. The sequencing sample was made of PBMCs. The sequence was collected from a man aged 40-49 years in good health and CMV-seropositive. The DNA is TGTGCCAGCAGTTCGGGGTCTGGGGCCAACGTCCTGACTTTC. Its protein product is CASSSGSGANVLTF.